The text below deals with one T cell receptor (beta chain). Its target is not known. This entry belongs to a study of post-analysis software for immune sequencing data. Study findings and constraints: Patients carried five TRBV segments more frequently than controls did, and TRBV5-6, TRBV5-1 and TRBV20-1 were among them. Those with multiple sclerosis, the patient group, showed significantly lower normalized Chao1 diversity than controls.

The library was made from cDNA and included unique molecular identifiers. MiXCR, applied by TCRdb to the PCR reads, yields one record per CDR3 protein. The table has roughly 200,000 distinct CDR3 sequences, approximately 29% seen once; the top ten hold approximately 3.6%. Germline V gene lookup returns CDR1 SGHTA and CDR2 FQGTGA. The CDR3 extends over 16 amino acids. The V end was cut by 5 bases, the J end by 3 bases, with 14 bases between. The sequence was collected from a girl aged 2-17 years with multiple sclerosis. The specimen sequenced was blood. The rearrangement joins TRBV7-3 to TRBJ2-6; D ambiguous. The CDR3 DNA reads as TGTGCCAGCAGCCCCCAACCTATTTTTGGGGCCAACGTCCTGACTTTC. It is translated as CASSPQPIFGANVLTF.